These T cell receptor beta chains were read from a single sample in a study of cytomegalovirus exposure and HLA in healthy donors. Profiling relied on immunoSEQ multiplex PCR, and the TCRdb table lists in-frame clones only, not all of them. The sample gives around 120,000 clones, around 80% of which show up once; around 3.1% is in the top ten. The sequencing sample was made of PBMCs. These receptors were collected from a woman in her 40s in good health and CMV-seronegative. CDR3s include the opening cysteine and the closing phenylalanine or tryptophan. A D gene is named only where the DNA matches it firmly. The size entry is marked missing in some rows and otherwise reads once, few, many or a size class.

clone size	V gene	J gene	D gene	CDR3 DNA	CDR3 protein
.	TRBV7-2	TRBJ1-4	.	TGTGCCAGCAGCTTACCTTATGAAAAACTGTTTTTT	CASSLPYEKLFF
.	TRBV29-1	TRBJ1-2	.	TGCAGCGTTAGGGGTTCCTATGGCTACACCTTC	CSVRGSYGYTF
.	TRBV5-1	TRBJ2-1	.	TGCGCCAGCAGCTTGGAGGTGGAGGACAATGAGCAGTTCTTC	CASSLEVEDNEQFF
few	TRBV9	TRBJ1-1	.	TGTGCCAGCAGCGCACCGACCGGGGACACTGAAGCTTTCTTT	CASSAPTGDTEAFF
.	TRBV18	TRBJ2-5	.	TGTGCCAGCTCACCCTTTGAAGAGACCCAGTACTTC	CASSPFEETQYF
.	TRBV7-2	TRBJ1-2	.	TGTGCCACCTCGCCCTACGTTAACTATGGCTACACCTTC	CATSPYVNYGYTF
.	TRBV5-1	TRBJ2-1	TRBD2	TGCGCCAGCAGCTTGCCCCCCGGGAGGCAAGACTACAATGAGCAGTTCTTC	CASSLPPGRQDYNEQFF
.	TRBV6-5	TRBJ1-1	.	TGTGCCAGCAGCCCCCCAGGGAACACTGAAGCTTTCTTT	CASSPPGNTEAFF
.	TRBV7-2	TRBJ2-1	TRBD2	TGTGCCAGCAGGCTACTAGCGGGAGGGACCTACAATGAGCAGTTCTTC	CASRLLAGGTYNEQFF
.	TRBV27	TRBJ2-1	.	TGTGCCAGCAGTTTATCGGGGGGGGGCGATGAGCAGTTCTTC	CASSLSGGGDEQFF
.	TRBV28	TRBJ2-1	TRBD2	TGTGCCAGCAGTTCCGAGGGACTAGCGGACAATGAGCAGTTCTTC	CASSSEGLADNEQFF
few	TRBV5-1	TRBJ2-7	TRBD1	TGCGCCAGCAGCGCCACAGGGGGCGACGAGCAGTACTTC	CASSATGGDEQYF
few	TRBV11-2	TRBJ1-1	.	TGTGCCAGCAGCCTAGGGCTGAACACTGAAGCTTTCTTT	CASSLGLNTEAFF
.	TRBV5-4	TRBJ2-2	TRBD2	TGTGCCAGCAGCTTGGGTAGCGGGAGGGCCGGGGAGCTGTTTTTT	CASSLGSGRAGELFF
.	TRBV5-1	TRBJ1-5	.	TGCGCCAGCAGCTTGGACCCCGGTAGCAATCAGCCCCAGCATTTT	CASSLDPGSNQPQHF
.	TRBV28	TRBJ1-6	TRBD1	TGTGCCAGCAGTCCGACCGGGACAGGGCCCTTCTTTTTTAATTCACCCCTCCACTTT	CASSPTGTGPFFFNSPLHF
.	TRBV7-9	TRBJ2-7	TRBD2	TGTGCCAGCACCCCTCGGGGGGGGGTCGGTTACGAGCAGTACTTC	CASTPRGGVGYEQYF
.	TRBV28	TRBJ1-2	TRBD1	TGTGCCAGCCACGGCCCGGGACAGGGCTTCTTTAACTATGGCTACACCTTC	CASHGPGQGFFNYGYTF
.	TRBV4-1	TRBJ2-1	.	TGCGCCGCTAAACGGGAAAGCTCCTACAATGAGCAGTTCTTC	CAAKRESSYNEQFF
few	TRBV7-9	TRBJ2-6	TRBD2	TGTGCCAGCAGCTCCCAAGGGACTAGCGGACTCTCTGGGGCCAACGTCCTGACTTTC	CASSSQGTSGLSGANVLTF
.	TRBV28	TRBJ2-7	.	TGTGCCAGCAGTTCGGAGGGCGGGTACGAGCAGTACTTC	CASSSEGGYEQYF
.	TRBV11-2	TRBJ2-2	TRBD1	TGTGCCAGCAGCCGACAGGGCCTGAACACCGGGGAGCTGTTTTTT	CASSRQGLNTGELFF
.	TRBV5-1	TRBJ2-5	.	TGCGCCAGCAGCTTGGATGGTCGGGAGACCCAGTACTTC	CASSLDGRETQYF
once	TRBV28	TRBJ1-2	.	TGTGCCAGCAGATTCCAGGGCTCCTATGGCTACACCTTC	CASRFQGSYGYTF
few	TRBV11-2	TRBJ2-7	.	TGTGCCAGCAGCTTAGATCAAGCGGAGACCTACGAGCAGTACTTC	CASSLDQAETYEQYF
.	TRBV7-2	TRBJ1-3	.	TGTGCCAGCAGCTTAGCGTCCCCCTCCTCTGGAAACACCATATATTTT	CASSLASPSSGNTIYF
.	TRBV7-2	TRBJ1-3	.	TGTGCCAGCAGCTTAGATCAGGACAGAGGAAACACCATATATTTT	CASSLDQDRGNTIYF
once	TRBV5-1	TRBJ2-1	TRBD2	TGCGCCAGCAGCTTGGGTGGACTAGCGGGAAACAATGAGCAGTTCTTC	CASSLGGLAGNNEQFF
.	TRBV9	TRBJ1-4	TRBD1	TGTGCCAGCAGCGCCGAGGGACAGGCGAATGAAAAACTGTTTTTT	CASSAEGQANEKLFF
.	TRBV15	TRBJ2-7	TRBD1	TGTGCCACCAGTGTCGCCCGGACAGGTCCCTACGAGCAGTACTTC	CATSVARTGPYEQYF
.	TRBV2	TRBJ1-1	.	TGTGCCAGCAGTCGAGGTGCCAGGGAGGGGACTGAAGCTTTCTTT	CASSRGAREGTEAFF
.	TRBV27	TRBJ1-1	TRBD1	TGTGCCAGCAGTTCAAATCGACAGGGGGGCACTGAAGCTTTCTTT	CASSSNRQGGTEAFF
.	TRBV10-2	TRBJ2-1	.	TGCGCCAGCAGTCTCCAACAGGGAACTGAGCAGTTCTTC	CASSLQQGTEQFF
.	TRBV15	TRBJ1-1	TRBD1	TGTGCCACCAGCCGCAACCTCGCAGGGGGCACTGAAGCTTTCTTT	CATSRNLAGGTEAFF
.	TRBV4-2	TRBJ2-5	TRBD2	TGTGCCAGCAGCCAAGGCTCTAGCGGGAGGGCCGGGGAGACCCAGTACTTC	CASSQGSSGRAGETQYF
.	TRBV28	TRBJ2-7	TRBD2	TGTGCCAGCAGTTTGGGGACTAGCGTCTCCTACGAGCAGTACTTC	CASSLGTSVSYEQYF
few	TRBV28	TRBJ1-1	TRBD1	TGTGCCAGCAGTTCTCCGGGACAGATGAACACTGAAGCTTTCTTT	CASSSPGQMNTEAFF
few	TRBV28	TRBJ1-1	.	TGTGCCAGCAGTTTGAGGAACACTGAAGCTTTCTTT	CASSLRNTEAFF
.	TRBV7-9	TRBJ2-1	TRBD2	TGTGCCAGCAGCTTAAATAGCGGGAGTGTCAATGAGCAGTTCTTC	CASSLNSGSVNEQFF
few	TRBV11-2	TRBJ1-5	.	TGTGCCAGCAGCCTCTCCCCCTCGGGGAGCAATCAGCCCCAGCATTTT	CASSLSPSGSNQPQHF
.	TRBV27	TRBJ2-6	.	TGTGCCAGCAGTCGTGAGAATCCCTCTGGGGCCAACGTCCTGACTTTC	CASSRENPSGANVLTF
.	TRBV7-2	TRBJ2-3	TRBD2	TGTGCCAGCAGCTCCCCTAGCGGGAGGGCCATAACAGATACGCAGTATTTT	CASSSPSGRAITDTQYF
few	TRBV28	TRBJ1-5	TRBD1	TGTGCCAGCAGGTCTAGGACAGGGCGGGGAGAAGTGCCCCAGCATTTT	CASRSRTGRGEVPQHF
.	TRBV4-1	TRBJ1-1	.	TGCGCCAGCAGCCAAGAGGGCCAGGACACTGAAGCTTTCTTT	CASSQEGQDTEAFF
.	TRBV4-3	TRBJ1-4	.	TGCGCCAGCAGCCAAGTTGCGAGTCAGGAAAATGAAAAACTGTTTTTT	CASSQVASQENEKLFF
.	TRBV11-2	TRBJ1-2	.	TGTGCCAGCAGCCTATTAGGGAGGAACCATGGCTACACCTTC	CASSLLGRNHGYTF
.	TRBV1	TRBJ1-3	.	TGCACCAGCAGCCAAGATTCATGGGACAAAGCTGGAAACACCATATATTTT	CTSSQDSWDKAGNTIYF
.	TRBV28	TRBJ1-1	TRBD1	TGTGCCACCAAGGACAGGGGAGGGACTGAAGCTTTCTTT	CATKDRGGTEAFF
few	TRBV28	TRBJ2-7	TRBD1	TGTGCCAGCAGTCCGGGACAGGCGGAGTCCTACGAGCAGTACTTC	CASSPGQAESYEQYF
.	TRBV2	TRBJ2-1	.	TGTGCCAGCAGCCTTTACAATGAGCAGTTCTTC	CASSLYNEQFF
.	TRBV7-2	TRBJ1-3	.	TGTGCCAGCAGCTCCAGGGGATTCTCTGGAAACACCATATATTTT	CASSSRGFSGNTIYF
.	TRBV5-4	TRBJ1-2	TRBD1	TGTGCCAGCAGCCGGACAGGGGATCGTGGCTACACCTTC	CASSRTGDRGYTF
.	TRBV29-1	TRBJ1-5	.	TGCAGCGTTGGCGAGGAGACCGTGGAGCCCCAGCATTTT	CSVGEETVEPQHF
once	TRBV30	TRBJ1-1	TRBD1	TGTGCCTGGAGCCCTGACAGGGGAGTTATCACTGAAGCTTTCTTT	CAWSPDRGVITEAFF
few	TRBV4-2	TRBJ2-5	TRBD2	TGTGCCAGCAGCCAAGACGGGACGGGGGGGGAACAAGAGACCCAGTACTTC	CASSQDGTGGEQETQYF
.	TRBV19	TRBJ2-1	TRBD2	TGTGCCAGTGGCCGGGAGGGGAGACCCTACAATGAGCAGTTCTTC	CASGREGRPYNEQFF
.	TRBV30	TRBJ1-2	TRBD1	TGTGCCTGGAGCAGAGGACAGGCCGTTCACTATGGCTACACCTTC	CAWSRGQAVHYGYTF
.	TRBV7-9	TRBJ2-7	.	TGTGCCAGCAGTTCTACCTACGAGCAGTACTTC	CASSSTYEQYF
.	TRBV15	TRBJ1-2	.	TGTGCCACCAGCAGAGACCTGCGAAGGGGGAATGTCGATGGCTACACCTTC	CATSRDLRRGNVDGYTF
.	TRBV11-2	TRBJ2-7	TRBD1	TGTGCCAGCAGCCTTCCGGGACAGGGGACCCACGAGCAGTACTTC	CASSLPGQGTHEQYF